Sequencing of this T cell receptor beta chain was carried out in a study of beta chain features in type 1 diabetes. This CDR3 has 14 amino acids. Germline lookup yields CDR1 SGHNT and CDR2 YENEEA. V lost 5 bases and J lost 0, with 11 bases in between. Since all of the isolated RNA was reverse transcribed, expressed TCRB transcripts were what got sequenced. Naive, central memory and regulatory T cell samples averaged roughly 3.7 million reads. Here immunoSEQ multiplex PCR was the method, and the copy in TCRdb shows in-frame clones only, minus some. This table holds 400,000 or so clones, 9.6% found once. In its sample, this clone was seen a few times. Its cognate antigen is unknown. Notes on the study in general: For Type 1 diabetes patients, all four CD4+ subsets carried TCRB CDR3s that were moderately but significantly shorter. In comparison with healthy donors, patients had naive, central memory and Treg TCRB repertoires that appeared more similar. Whether HLA type influences TCRB rearrangement remained unresolved here. For cells with high TCR expression, cDNA sequencing could yield over-representation.

This clonotype was sampled from a man aged 30-40 years with type 1 diabetes. The genes are TRBV11-3 and TRBJ2-7; D ambiguous. Sequencing input: central memory CD4+ T cells from blood. The CDR3 sequence is CASSPGRASYEQYF. The CDR3 DNA sequence: TGTGCCAGCAGCCCCGGAAGGGCCTCCTACGAGCAGTACTTC.